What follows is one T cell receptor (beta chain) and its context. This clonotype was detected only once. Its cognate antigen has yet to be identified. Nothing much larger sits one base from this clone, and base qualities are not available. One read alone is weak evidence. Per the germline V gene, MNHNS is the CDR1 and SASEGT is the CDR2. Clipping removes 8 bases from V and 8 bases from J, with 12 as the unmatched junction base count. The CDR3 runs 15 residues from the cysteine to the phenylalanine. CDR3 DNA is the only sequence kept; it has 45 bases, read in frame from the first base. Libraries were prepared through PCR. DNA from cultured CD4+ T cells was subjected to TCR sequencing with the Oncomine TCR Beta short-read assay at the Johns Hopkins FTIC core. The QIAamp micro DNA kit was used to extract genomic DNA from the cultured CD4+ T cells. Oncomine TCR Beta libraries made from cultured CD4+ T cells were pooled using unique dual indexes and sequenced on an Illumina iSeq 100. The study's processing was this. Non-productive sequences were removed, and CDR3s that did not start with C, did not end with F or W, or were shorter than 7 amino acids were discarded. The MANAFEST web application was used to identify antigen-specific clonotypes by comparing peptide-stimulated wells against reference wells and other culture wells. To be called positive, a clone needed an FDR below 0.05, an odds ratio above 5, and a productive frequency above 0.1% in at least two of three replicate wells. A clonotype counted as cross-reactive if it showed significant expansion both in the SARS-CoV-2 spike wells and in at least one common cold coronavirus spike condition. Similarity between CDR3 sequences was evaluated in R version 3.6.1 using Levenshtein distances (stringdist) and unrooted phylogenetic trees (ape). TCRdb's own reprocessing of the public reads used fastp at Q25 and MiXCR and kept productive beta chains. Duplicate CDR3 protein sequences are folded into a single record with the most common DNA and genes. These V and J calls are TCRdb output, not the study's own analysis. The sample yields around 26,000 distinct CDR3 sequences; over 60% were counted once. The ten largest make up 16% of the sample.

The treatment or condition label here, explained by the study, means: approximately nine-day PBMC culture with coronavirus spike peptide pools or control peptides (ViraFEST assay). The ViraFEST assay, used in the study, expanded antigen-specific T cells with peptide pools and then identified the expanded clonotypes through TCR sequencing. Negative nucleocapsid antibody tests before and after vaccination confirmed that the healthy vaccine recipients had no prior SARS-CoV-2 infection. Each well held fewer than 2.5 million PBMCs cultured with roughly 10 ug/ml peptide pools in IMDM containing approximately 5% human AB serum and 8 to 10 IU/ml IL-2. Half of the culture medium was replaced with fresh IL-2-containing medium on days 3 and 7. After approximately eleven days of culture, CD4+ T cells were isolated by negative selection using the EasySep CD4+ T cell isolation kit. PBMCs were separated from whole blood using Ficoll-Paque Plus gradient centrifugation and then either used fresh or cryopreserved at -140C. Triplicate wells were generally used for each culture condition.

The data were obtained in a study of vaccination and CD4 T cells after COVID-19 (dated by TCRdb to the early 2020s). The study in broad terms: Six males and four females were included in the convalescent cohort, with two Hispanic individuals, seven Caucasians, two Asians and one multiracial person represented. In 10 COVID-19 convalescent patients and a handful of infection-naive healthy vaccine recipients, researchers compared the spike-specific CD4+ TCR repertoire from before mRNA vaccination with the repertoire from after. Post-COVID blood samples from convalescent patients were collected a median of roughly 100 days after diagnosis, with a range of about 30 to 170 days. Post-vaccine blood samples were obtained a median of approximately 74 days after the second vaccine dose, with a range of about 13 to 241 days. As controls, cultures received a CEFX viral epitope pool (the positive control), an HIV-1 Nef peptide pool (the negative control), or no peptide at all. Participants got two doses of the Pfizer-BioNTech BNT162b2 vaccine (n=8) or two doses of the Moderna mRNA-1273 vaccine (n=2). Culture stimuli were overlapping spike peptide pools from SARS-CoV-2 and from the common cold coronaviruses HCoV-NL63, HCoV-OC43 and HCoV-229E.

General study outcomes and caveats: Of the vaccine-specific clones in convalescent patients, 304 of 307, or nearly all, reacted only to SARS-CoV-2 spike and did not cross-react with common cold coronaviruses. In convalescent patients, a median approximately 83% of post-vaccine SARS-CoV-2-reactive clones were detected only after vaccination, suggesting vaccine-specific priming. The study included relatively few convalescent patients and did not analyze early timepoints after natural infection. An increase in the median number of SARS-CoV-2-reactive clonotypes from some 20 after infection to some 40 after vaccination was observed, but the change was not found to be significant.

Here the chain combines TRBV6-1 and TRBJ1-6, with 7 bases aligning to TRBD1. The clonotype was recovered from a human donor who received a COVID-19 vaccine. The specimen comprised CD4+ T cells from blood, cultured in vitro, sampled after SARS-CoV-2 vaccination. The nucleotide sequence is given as TGTGCCAGCCGACAGGGCAGAGAGACGGATTCACCCCTCCACTTT. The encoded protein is CASRQGRETDSPLHF.